This passage covers 10 T cell receptor beta chains from one sample sequenced in a study of blood T cell repertoires in COVID-19. Here immunoSEQ multiplex PCR was the method, and the copy in TCRdb shows in-frame clones only, minus some. The data contain tens of thousands of clones, roughly 83% of them seen just once; the ten biggest clones take up 24%. The sample comprised peripheral blood. All receptors come from a human donor in a cohort sampled during active COVID-19.

The rearrangement uses TRBV7-9 and TRBJ2-1; D is perhaps TRBD2 (5 bases). The CDR3 has 16 residues. Germline CDR1 reads SEHNR; CDR2 reads FQNEAQ (reference sequence). With 1 base removed from V and 8 bases from J, the gap between germline ends came to 18 bases. CDR3: CASSLVLVGDSDEQFF. The CDR3 region has the DNA TGTGCCAGCAGCTTAGTCTTGGTGGGAGACTCGGATGAGCAGTTCTTC.

Turning to this clone: The junction shows a germline mismatch at one end, possibly a read error. The V gene is TRBV3-1 (or the pseudogene TRBV3-2), the J gene TRBJ2-2; D unresolved. This CDR3 has 12 amino acids. In germline, CDR1 is LGHDT, CDR2 YNNKEL (reference sequence). The CDR3 sequence is CASRQGPGELFF. In DNA, the CDR3 is TGTGCCAGCAGGCAAGGTCCGGGGGAGCTGTTTTTT.

The CDR3 reads CASSIASREQFF. DNA of the CDR3: TGTGCCAGTAGTATCGCTAGTCGTGAGCAGTTCTTC. The V and J genes are TRBV19 and TRBJ2-1; D gene uncertain. The germline V gene encodes CDR1 LNHDA and CDR2 SQIVND (reference sequence). This CDR3 has 12 amino acids. Trimming took off 3 bases at V and 9 bases at J, with 9 bases between the two ends.

The chain uses TRBV2 and TRBJ1-1; 8 bases are shared with TRBD1. Unmatched junction bases numbered 8, after V lost 2 bases and J lost 9 bases. Germline values: CDR1 SNHLY, CDR2 FYNNEI. The CDR3 is 14 amino acids. The CDR3 protein is CASSEQDRANKAFF. The CDR3, as DNA: TGTGCCAGCAGTGAACAGGACAGGGCGAATAAAGCTTTCTTT.

This clone was counted a few times. The chain joins TRBV19 to TRBJ2-7; no reliable D call. Looked up from germline, CDR1 is LNHDA and CDR2 is SQIVND (reference sequence). The CDR3 consists of 14 residues. V lost 1 base, J lost 2 bases, and 9 bases lay in between. CDR3 sequence (DNA): TGTGCCAGTAGTATAGCAGTGCAGACCTACGAGCAGTACTTC. Its translation is CASSIAVQTYEQYF.

This rearrangement joins TRBV7-9 to TRBJ2-5; 14 nucleotides line up with TRBD2. The CDR3 sequence is 17 residues long. The germline gives CDR1 SEHNR, CDR2 FQNEAQ (reference sequence). V lost 4 bases, J lost 4 bases, and 8 bases stayed unmatched. The CDR3: CASSSRSGTSGRETQYF. The CDR3 region has the DNA TGTGCCAGCAGCTCCCGGTCCGGGACTAGCGGGAGAGAGACCCAGTACTTC.

The genes are TRBV14 and TRBJ2-3, with 10 bases matching TRBD2. Per the germline V gene, CDR1 is SGHDN and CDR2 is FVKESK. Unmatched junction bases numbered 3, after V lost 5 bases and J lost 1 base. This CDR3 is 15 amino acids long. The CDR3 region has the DNA TGTGCCAGCAGCTCAGGGACTAGCGGCACAGATACGCAGTATTTT. Amino acid sequence: CASSSGTSGTDTQYF.

This clone was counted a single time. The chain uses TRBV19 and TRBJ2-7; 11 nucleotides match TRBD2. Germline lookup yields CDR1 LNHDA and CDR2 SQIVND (reference sequence). The CDR3 covers 18 residues. With 7 bases clipped from V and 3 bases from J, the junction kept 17 bases outside the gene matches. The CDR3 sequence is CASTAGTTGTSGNYEQYF. The CDR3, as DNA: TGTGCCAGTACCGCCGGGACAACCGGGACTAGCGGAAACTACGAGCAGTACTTC.

The chain has TRBV5-1 and TRBJ1-1; 7 bases are shared with TRBD1. The CDR3 is 15 amino acids. Germline V gives CDR1 SGHRS, CDR2 YFSETQ. J lost 2 bases, V lost 2 bases, and 6 bases had no gene match. The DNA for the CDR3 is TGCGCCAGCAGCTTCGGACAGGAGCCTAACACTGAAGCTTTCTTT. The encoded protein is CASSFGQEPNTEAFF.

J is TRBJ2-1 and V is TRBV19; TRBD2 is a possible D gene (6 bases). V gave up 1 base and J gave up 7 bases, with 8 bases separating them. Looked up from germline, CDR1 is LNHDA and CDR2 is SQIVND (reference sequence). This CDR3 has 13 amino acids. CDR3 coding DNA: TGTGCCAGTAGTATAGTGCGGGGAAATGAGCAGTTCTTC. Protein sequence: CASSIVRGNEQFF.